These 6 T cell receptor beta chains were sequenced from one sample in a study of T cells in Graves' hyperthyroidism and ophthalmopathy. Researchers took RNA transcripts and amplified the TCR beta CDR3 regions from them. Carried out on the TCR CDR3, a first-round RT-PCR used the HTBI primer set. TCRdb fed the multiplex PCR reads into MiXCR, producing one record per CDR3 protein. The sample has roughly 580,000 distinct CDR3 sequences; about 45% are singletons. Sequenced: peripheral blood or thyroid tissue (not recorded which). These receptors were taken from a woman aged 18-35 years with Graves' hyperthyroidism.

This clonotype was counted ten times or more. The chain combines TRBV5-1 with TRBJ1-3, with TRBD1 matching 7 bases. The CDR3 consists of 14 residues. After removal of 0 bases from V and 8 bases from J, the junction contained 5 bases not matched to a gene. Germline V gives CDR1 SGHRS, CDR2 YFSETQ. The CDR3 DNA is TGCGCCAGCAGCTTGGACAGGGGAGGGGACACCATATATTTT. Translation gives CASSLDRGGDTIYF. The variable domain in full, completed from reference TRBV5-1 and TRBJ1-3, reads KAGVTQTPRYLIKTRGQQVTLSCSPISGHRSVSWYQQTPGQGLQFLFEYFSETQRNKGNFPGRFSGRQFSNSRSEMNVSTLELGDSALYLCASSLDRGGDTIYFGEGSWLTVV.

CDR3 region: CASSGSRTVMNTEAFF. The DNA of the CDR3 is TGTGCCAGCAGCGGATCGCGGACGGTGATGAACACTGAAGCTTTCTTT. The chain recombines TRBV2 with TRBJ1-1; D uncertain. Trimming took off 6 bases at V and 0 bases at J, with 17 bases between the two ends. Per germline, CDR1 SNHLY and CDR2 FYNNEI. This CDR3 spans 16 amino acids.

This clonotype came up many times. The V call is TRBV25-1, the J call TRBJ1-4, with 8 bases fitting TRBD1. This CDR3 spans 16 amino acids. Trimming cost V 4 bases and J 6 bases; bases outside gene matches: 10. The germline gives CDR1 MGHDK, CDR2 SYGVNS. The DNA for the CDR3 is TGTGCCAGCAGTGGAGCACGGACAGGGTTAGATGAAAAACTGTTTTTT. This codes for CASSGARTGLDEKLFF.

The V and J genes are TRBV20-1 and TRBJ1-6, with 8 bases identical to TRBD1. Germline trimming cut 5 bases from V and 7 bases from J; bases unmatched to any gene: 4. Germline CDR1 DFQATT, CDR2 SNEGSKA (reference sequence). The CDR3 has 13 amino acids. CDR3 loop: CSAYRGGNSPLHF. In DNA, the CDR3 is TGCAGTGCTTACAGGGGGGGCAATTCACCCCTCCACTTT.

This clonotype has more than one count but fewer than ten. This chain joins TRBV6-5 and TRBJ2-7; TRBD1 matches 11 bases. V was pared by 5 bases and J by 7 bases, with 10 bases of the junction left unmatched. Looked up from germline, CDR1 is MNHEY and CDR2 is SVGAGI. This CDR3 contains 15 residues. The CDR3 loop is CASSKGTGGQGEQYF. The CDR3 DNA follows: TGTGCCAGCAGTAAAGGGACAGGGGGGCAGGGAGAGCAGTACTTC.

The sample holds one count of this clonotype. Sequence at one end of the junction differs from germline and may be a read error. V and J are TRBV24-1 and TRBJ2-7; 9 nucleotides agree with TRBD2. The length of the CDR3 is 17 residues. Germline values: CDR1 KGHDR, CDR2 SFDVKD. CDR3 DNA sequence: TGTGCCAGCAGTAGGACTAGCGCACGCCCGAATTCACACGAGCAGTACTTC. Translation: CASSRTSARPNSHEQYF.